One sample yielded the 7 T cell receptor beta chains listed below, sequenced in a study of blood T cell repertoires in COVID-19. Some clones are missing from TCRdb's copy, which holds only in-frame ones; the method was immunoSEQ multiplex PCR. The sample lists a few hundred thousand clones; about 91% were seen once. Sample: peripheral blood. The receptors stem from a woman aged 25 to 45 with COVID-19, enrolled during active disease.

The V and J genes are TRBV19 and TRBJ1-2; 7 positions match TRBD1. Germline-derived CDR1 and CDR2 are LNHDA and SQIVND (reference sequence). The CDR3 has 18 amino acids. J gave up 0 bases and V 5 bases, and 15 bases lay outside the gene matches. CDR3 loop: CASSQTQGPGLPNYGYTF. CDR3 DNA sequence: TGTGCCAGTAGTCAAACACAGGGGCCCGGACTCCCTAACTATGGCTACACCTTC.

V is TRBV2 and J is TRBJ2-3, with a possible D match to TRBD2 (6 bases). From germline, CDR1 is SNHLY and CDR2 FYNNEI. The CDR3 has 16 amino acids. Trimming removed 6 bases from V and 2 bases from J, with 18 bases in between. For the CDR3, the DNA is TGTGCCAGCAGCGGAACCCGTAGCGGAACCACAGATACGCAGTATTTT. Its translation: CASSGTRSGTTDTQYF.

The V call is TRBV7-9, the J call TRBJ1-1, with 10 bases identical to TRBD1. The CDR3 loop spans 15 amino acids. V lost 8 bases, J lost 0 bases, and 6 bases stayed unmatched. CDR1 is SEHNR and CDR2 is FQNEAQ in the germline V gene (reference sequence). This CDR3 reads CASCDRGQVNTEAFF. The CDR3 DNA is TGTGCCAGCTGCGACAGGGGGCAGGTGAACACTGAAGCTTTCTTT. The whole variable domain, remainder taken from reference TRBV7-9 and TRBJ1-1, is DTGVSQNPRHKITKRGQNVTFRCDPISEHNRLYWYRQTLGQGPEFLTYFQNEAQLEKSRLLSDRFSAERPKGSFSTLEIQRTEQGDSAMYLCASCDRGQVNTEAFFGQGTRLTVV.

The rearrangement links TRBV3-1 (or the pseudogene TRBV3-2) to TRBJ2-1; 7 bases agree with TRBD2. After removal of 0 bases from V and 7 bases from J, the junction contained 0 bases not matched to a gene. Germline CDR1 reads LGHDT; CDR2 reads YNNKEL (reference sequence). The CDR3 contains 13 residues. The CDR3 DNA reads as TGTGCCAGCAGCCAAGAGGGGGGGAATGAGCAGTTCTTC. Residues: CASSQEGGNEQFF.

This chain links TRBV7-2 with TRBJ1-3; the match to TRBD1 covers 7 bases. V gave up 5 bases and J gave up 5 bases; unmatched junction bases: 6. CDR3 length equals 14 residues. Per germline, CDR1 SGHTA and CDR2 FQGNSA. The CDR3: CASSLSRGRNTIYF. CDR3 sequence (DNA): TGTGCCAGCAGCCTATCCAGGGGGAGAAACACCATATATTTT.

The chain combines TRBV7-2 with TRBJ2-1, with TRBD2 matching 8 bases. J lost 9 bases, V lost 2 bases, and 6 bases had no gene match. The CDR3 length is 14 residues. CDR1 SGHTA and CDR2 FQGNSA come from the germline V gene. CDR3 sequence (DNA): TGTGCCAGCAGCTTAACCGGGGGGGGCGGTGAGCAGTTCTTC. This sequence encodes CASSLTGGGGEQFF.

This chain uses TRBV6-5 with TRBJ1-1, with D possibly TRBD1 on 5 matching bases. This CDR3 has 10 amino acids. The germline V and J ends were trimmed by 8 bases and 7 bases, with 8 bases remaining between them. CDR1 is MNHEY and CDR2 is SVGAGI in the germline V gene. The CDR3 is CASGADEAFF. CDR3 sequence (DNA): TGTGCCAGCGGGGCAGATGAAGCTTTCTTT.